Listed below are T cell receptor beta chains from one sample, sequenced in a study of blood T cells in healthy people across ages. MiXCR, applied by TCRdb to the 5' RACE reads, yields one record per CDR3 protein. The sample includes a few hundred thousand distinct CDR3 sequences, about 25% of them seen just once. The same sample was also used in a study of T cells of mothers and their children.

The sample comprised blood. The receptor source for this set is a boy between 2 and 15 years old in good health. The CDR3 runs from the conserved cysteine through the conserved F or W. D genes are given only for firm matches. Clone size is given for some rows only: seen once, a few or many times, or a class if the clone is expanded.

clone_size j_call v_call d_call cdr3_nt cdr3_aa
few TRBJ2-2 TRBV10-1 . TGCGCCAGCAGTGAGTCCCTGACCGGGGAGCTGTTTTTT CASSESLTGELFF
. TRBJ1-1 TRBV4-2 TRBD1 TGTGCCAGCAGCCAAGCGACAGGGTTGAACACTGAAGCTTTCTTT CASSQATGLNTEAFF
few TRBJ2-5 TRBV12-3/TRBV12-4 TRBD2 TGTGCCAGCAGTTTCCGGGCGGGGGAGGGACAAGAGACCCAGTACTTC CASSFRAGEGQETQYF
. TRBJ1-1 TRBV7-2 . TGTGCCAGCAGCGGAACCTCTTCCAGCATGAACACTGAAGCTTTCTTT CASSGTSSSMNTEAFF
few TRBJ2-7 TRBV18 TRBD1 TGTGCCAGCTCACCAAAAGGGACAGTCTACGAGCAGTACTTC CASSPKGTVYEQYF
. TRBJ2-1 TRBV6-4 TRBD1 TGTGCCAGCAGTGAACAGGGGGCGAGCAATGAGCAGTTCTTC CASSEQGASNEQFF
few TRBJ2-1 TRBV12-3/TRBV12-4 TRBD2 TGTGCCAGCAGCCCAAGCGGGGGGCCGGGGAATGAGCAGTTCTTC CASSPSGGPGNEQFF
few TRBJ2-5 TRBV20-1 TRBD2 TGCAGTGCTAGAATCCTAGCGGGGGGCCTCCCCCTGTACTTC CSARILAGGLPLYF
. TRBJ2-5 TRBV6-2/TRBV6-3 TRBD2 TGTGCCAGCAGTTACTTACTGACTAGCGGGATGGAGACCCAGTACTTC CASSYLLTSGMETQYF
. TRBJ2-1 TRBV5-1 . TGCGCCAGCAGCTTGTCACCTGGCAATGAGCAGTTCTTC CASSLSPGNEQFF
once TRBJ2-7 TRBV4-2 TRBD1 TGTGCCAGCAGCCAAGTCCACAGGGGGCTCGACGAGCAGTACTTC CASSQVHRGLDEQYF
. TRBJ2-7 TRBV20-1 TRBD1 TGCAGTGCTAGAGTGAAACAGGGGCCCTACGAGCAGTACTTC CSARVKQGPYEQYF
few TRBJ2-1 TRBV29-1 . TGCAGCGTTGAGGGGGTCTTCTCAGGTTGGAATGAGCAGTTCTTC CSVEGVFSGWNEQFF
. TRBJ2-5 TRBV29-1 . TGCAGCGTCCCATTACCGAGGACAGTGAGTGAGACCCAGTACTTC CSVPLPRTVSETQYF
few TRBJ2-1 TRBV5-5 TRBD2 TGTGCCAGCAGCCCCCTCGGCGGGAGGGTTTCCTACAATGAGCAGTTCTTC CASSPLGGRVSYNEQFF
. TRBJ1-2 TRBV3-1 TRBD1 TGTGCCAGCAGCCTCCGGACAGGAAAACCCTATGGCTACACCTTC CASSLRTGKPYGYTF
. TRBJ2-2 TRBV12-3/TRBV12-4 TRBD2 TGTGCCAGCGGGACTTCTGGGACTAGCGGCTCCGGGGAGCTGTTTTTT CASGTSGTSGSGELFF
. TRBJ2-5 TRBV20-1 . TGCAGTGCAACAGGGGAGGGGAAGACCCAGTACTTC CSATGEGKTQYF
. TRBJ2-7 TRBV20-1 TRBD2 TGCAGTGCTAGAGTGACGGGAGGAGAATACGAGCAGTACTTC CSARVTGGEYEQYF
. TRBJ2-5 TRBV10-3 TRBD2 TGTGCCATCAGTGAGTCGGCTAGCGGGATACAAGAGACCCAGTACTTC CAISESASGIQETQYF
few TRBJ1-2 TRBV20-1 . TGCAGTGCTAGAGAATCGAGAGAAGCTAACTATGGCTACACCTTC CSARESREANYGYTF
. TRBJ2-1 TRBV14 . TGTGCCAGCAGCCCCTACGAAGGAGCTAATGAGCAGTTCTTC CASSPYEGANEQFF